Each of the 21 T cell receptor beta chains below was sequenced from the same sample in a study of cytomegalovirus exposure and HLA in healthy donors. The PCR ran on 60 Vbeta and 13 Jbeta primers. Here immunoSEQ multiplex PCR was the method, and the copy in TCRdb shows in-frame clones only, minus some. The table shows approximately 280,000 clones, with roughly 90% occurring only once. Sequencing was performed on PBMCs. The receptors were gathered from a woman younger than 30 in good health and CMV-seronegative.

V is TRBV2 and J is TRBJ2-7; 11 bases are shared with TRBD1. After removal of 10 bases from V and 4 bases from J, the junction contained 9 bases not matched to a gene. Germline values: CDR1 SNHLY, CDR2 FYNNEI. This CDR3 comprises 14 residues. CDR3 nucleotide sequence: TGTGCCATCCTTATCCGGGACAGGGGGTACGAGCAGTACTTC. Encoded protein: CAILIRDRGYEQYF.

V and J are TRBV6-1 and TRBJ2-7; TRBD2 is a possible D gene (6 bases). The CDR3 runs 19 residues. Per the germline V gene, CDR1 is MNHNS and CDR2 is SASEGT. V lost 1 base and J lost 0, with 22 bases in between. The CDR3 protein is CASSEGSFFGRISSYEQYF. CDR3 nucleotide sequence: TGTGCCAGCAGTGAAGGTTCATTTTTCGGGAGAATAAGCTCCTACGAGCAGTACTTC.

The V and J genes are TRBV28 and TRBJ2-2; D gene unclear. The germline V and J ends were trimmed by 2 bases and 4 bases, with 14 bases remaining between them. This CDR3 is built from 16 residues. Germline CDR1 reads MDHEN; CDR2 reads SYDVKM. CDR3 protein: CASSLLGSTTTGELFF. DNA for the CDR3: TGTGCCAGCAGTTTACTAGGAAGTACAACCACCGGGGAGCTGTTTTTT.

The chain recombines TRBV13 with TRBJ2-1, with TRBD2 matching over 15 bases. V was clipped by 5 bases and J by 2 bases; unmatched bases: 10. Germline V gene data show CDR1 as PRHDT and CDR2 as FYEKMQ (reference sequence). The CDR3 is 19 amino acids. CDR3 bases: TGTGCCAGCAGCCCGACCTGGGGGACTAGCGGGGGGACCTACAATGAGCAGTTCTTC. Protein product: CASSPTWGTSGGTYNEQFF.

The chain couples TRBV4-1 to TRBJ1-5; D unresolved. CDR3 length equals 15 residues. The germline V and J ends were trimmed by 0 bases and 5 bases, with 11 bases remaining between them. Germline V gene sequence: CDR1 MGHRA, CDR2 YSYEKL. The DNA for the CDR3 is TGCGCCAGCAGCCAAGAATACGTCGACTATCAGCCCCAGCATTTT. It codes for CASSQEYVDYQPQHF.

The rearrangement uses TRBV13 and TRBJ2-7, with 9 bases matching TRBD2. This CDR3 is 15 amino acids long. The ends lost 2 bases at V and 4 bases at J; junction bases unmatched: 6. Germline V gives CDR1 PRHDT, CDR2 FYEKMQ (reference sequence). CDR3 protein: CASSLMVAGDYEQYF. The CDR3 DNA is TGTGCCAGCAGCTTAATGGTAGCGGGGGATTACGAGCAGTACTTC.

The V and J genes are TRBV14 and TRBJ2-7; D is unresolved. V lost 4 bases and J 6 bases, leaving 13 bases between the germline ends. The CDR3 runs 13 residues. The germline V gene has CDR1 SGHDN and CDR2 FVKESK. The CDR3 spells CASSLIQPGEQYF. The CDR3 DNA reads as TGTGCCAGCAGCCTTATCCAGCCAGGCGAGCAGTACTTC. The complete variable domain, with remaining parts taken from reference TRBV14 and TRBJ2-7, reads EAGVTQFPSHSVIEKGQTVTLRCDPISGHDNLYWYRRVMGKEIKFLLHFVKESKQDESGMPNNRFLAERTGGTYSTLKVQPAELEDSGVYFCASSLIQPGEQYFGPGTRLTVT.

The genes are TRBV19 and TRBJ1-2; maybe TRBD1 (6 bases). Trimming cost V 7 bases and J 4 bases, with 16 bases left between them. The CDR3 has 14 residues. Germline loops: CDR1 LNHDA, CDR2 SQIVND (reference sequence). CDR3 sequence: CASTLQGSFYGYTF. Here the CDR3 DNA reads TGTGCCAGTACCTTACAGGGTAGTTTCTATGGCTACACCTTC.

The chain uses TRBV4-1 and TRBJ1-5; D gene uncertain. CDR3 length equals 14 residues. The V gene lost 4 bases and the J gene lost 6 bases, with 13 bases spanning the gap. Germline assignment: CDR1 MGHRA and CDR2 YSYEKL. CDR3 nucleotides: TGCGCCAGCAGCCTGGAGGAGGGAGCTCAGCCCCAGCATTTT. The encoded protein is CASSLEEGAQPQHF.

CDR3: CARSHRQGFAYEQYF. For the CDR3, the DNA is TGTGCCAGAAGCCATCGACAGGGATTTGCGTACGAGCAGTACTTC. The chain employs TRBV5-3 and TRBJ2-7; TRBD1 matches 7 bases. TRBV5-3 is placed among ORFs of uncertain function. V trimming: 4 bases; J trimming: 4 bases; junction bases outside the gene matches: 11. This CDR3 comprises 15 residues.

The CDR3 protein is CASTDGRQFGAFF. For the CDR3, the DNA is TGTGCCAGCACCGACGGCAGACAATTTGGAGCTTTCTTT. This chain connects TRBV6-5 to TRBJ1-1; D is unresolved. The CDR3 extends over 13 amino acids. From germline, CDR1 is MNHEY and CDR2 SVGAGI. Trimming removed 7 bases from V and 10 bases from J, with 19 bases in between.

As DNA, the CDR3 is TGTGCCAGCATGAGGACAGTAAATTCACCCCTCCACTTT. It is translated as CASMRTVNSPLHF. The chain joins TRBV6-5 to TRBJ1-6, with TRBD1 as a possible D gene (6 bases). This CDR3 comprises 13 residues. The V end was cut by 7 bases, the J end by 7 bases, with 11 bases between. The V gene's germline CDR1 is MNHEY and CDR2 SVGAGI.

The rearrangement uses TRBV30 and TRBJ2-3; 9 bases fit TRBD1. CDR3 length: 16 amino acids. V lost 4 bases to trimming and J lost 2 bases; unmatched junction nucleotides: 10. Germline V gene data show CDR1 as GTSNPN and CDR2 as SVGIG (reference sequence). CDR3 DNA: TGTGCCTGGACCCGGGACAGGGATTTTTTCACAGATACGCAGTATTTT. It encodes CAWTRDRDFFTDTQYF.

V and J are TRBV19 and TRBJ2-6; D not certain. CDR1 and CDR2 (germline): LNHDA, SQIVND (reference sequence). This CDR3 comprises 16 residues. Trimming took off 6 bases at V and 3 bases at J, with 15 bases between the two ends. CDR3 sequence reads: CASRFSSTGGANVLTF. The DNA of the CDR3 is TGTGCCAGTAGGTTTAGTAGCACGGGTGGGGCCAACGTCCTGACTTTC.

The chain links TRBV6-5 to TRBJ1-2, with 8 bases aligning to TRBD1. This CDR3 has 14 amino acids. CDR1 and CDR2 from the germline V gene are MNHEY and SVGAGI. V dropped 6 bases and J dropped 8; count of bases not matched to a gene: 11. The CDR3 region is CASRWTQGARGYTF. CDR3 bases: TGTGCCAGCAGATGGACCCAGGGGGCGAGGGGCTACACCTTC.

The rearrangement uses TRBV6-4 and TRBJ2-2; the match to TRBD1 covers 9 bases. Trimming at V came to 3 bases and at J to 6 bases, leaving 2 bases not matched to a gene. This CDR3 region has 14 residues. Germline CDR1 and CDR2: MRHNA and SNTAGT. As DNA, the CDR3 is TGTGCCAGCAGTGAACAGGGGGCAGCCGGGGAGCTGTTTTTT. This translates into CASSEQGAAGELFF.

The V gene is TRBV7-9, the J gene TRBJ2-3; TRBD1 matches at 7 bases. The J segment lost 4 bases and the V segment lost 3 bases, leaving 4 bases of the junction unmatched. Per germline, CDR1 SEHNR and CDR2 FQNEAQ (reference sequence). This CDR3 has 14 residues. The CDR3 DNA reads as TGTGCCAGCAGCTTTCTACAGGGGCCAGATACGCAGTATTTT. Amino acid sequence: CASSFLQGPDTQYF.

This CDR3 is CASSLGVDTQYF. CDR3 bases: TGTGCCAGCAGCTTAGGAGTAGATACGCAGTATTTT. The rearrangement links TRBV11-2 to TRBJ2-3; unclear D gene. The CDR3 spans 12 residues. CDR1 SGHAT and CDR2 FQNNGV come from the germline V gene. The V end lost 1 base, the J end lost 5 bases, and 4 bases lay between the germline ends. The variable domain in full, completed from reference TRBV11-2 and TRBJ2-3, reads EAGVAQSPRYKIIEKRQSVAFWCNPISGHATLYWYQQILGQGPKLLIQFQNNGVVDDSQLPKDRFSAERLKGVDSTLKIQPAKLEDSAVYLCASSLGVDTQYFGPGTRLTVL.

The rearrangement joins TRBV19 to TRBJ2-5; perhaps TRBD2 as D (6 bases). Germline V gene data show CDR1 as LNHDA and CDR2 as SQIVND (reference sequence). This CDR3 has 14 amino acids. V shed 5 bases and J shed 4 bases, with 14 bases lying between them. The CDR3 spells CASSAQMEGETQYF. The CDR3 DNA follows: TGTGCCAGTAGTGCGCAAATGGAGGGAGAGACCCAGTACTTC.

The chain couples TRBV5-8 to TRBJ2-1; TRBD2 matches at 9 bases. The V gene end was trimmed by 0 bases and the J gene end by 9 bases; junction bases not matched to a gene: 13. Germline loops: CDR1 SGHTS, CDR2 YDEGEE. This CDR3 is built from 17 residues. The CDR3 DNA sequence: TGTGCCAGCAGCTTGGGCGGGGGGGCCGACCGTGCTACTGAGCAGTTCTTC. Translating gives CASSLGGGADRATEQFF.

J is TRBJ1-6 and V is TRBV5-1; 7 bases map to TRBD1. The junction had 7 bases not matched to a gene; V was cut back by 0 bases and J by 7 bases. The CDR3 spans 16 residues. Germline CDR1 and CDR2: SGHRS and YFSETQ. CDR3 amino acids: CASSLVVGQQNSPLHF. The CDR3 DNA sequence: TGCGCCAGCAGCTTGGTGGTGGGACAGCAAAATTCACCCCTCCACTTT.